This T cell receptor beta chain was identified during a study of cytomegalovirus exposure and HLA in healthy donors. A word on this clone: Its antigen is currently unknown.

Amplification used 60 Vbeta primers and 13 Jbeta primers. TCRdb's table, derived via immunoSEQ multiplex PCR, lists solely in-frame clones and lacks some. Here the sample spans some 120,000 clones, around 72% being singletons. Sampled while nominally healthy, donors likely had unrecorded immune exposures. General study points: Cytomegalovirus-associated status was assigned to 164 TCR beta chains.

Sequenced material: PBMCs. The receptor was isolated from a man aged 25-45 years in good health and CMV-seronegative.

CDR3 nucleotide sequence: TGCGCCAGCAGTGGAAAAGGGGTGAACTATGGCTACACCTTC. Residues: CASSGKGVNYGYTF. V gene TRBV10-1 combines with J gene TRBJ1-2; the D gene is possibly TRBD1 (5 bases). This CDR3 region has 14 residues. CDR1 and CDR2 from the germline V gene are WNHNN and SYGVQD (reference sequence). Trimming took 4 bases from V and 2 from J, leaving 11 bases between them.